This T cell receptor (beta chain) was captured by sequencing in a study of OX40 agonist ivuxolimab in advanced cancers. Study-wide context: Patients enrolled in dose escalation were diagnosed with hepatocellular carcinoma, melanoma, renal cell or head and neck cancer.

Study findings and constraints: On average, CD8+ T cells had more expanded clones than CD4+.

Comment on this clone: Its antigen is currently unknown.

TCRdb's table, derived via immunoSEQ multiplex PCR, lists solely in-frame clones and lacks some. The sample holds about 110,000 clones; roughly nine tenths are singletons and the top ten take 0.48%. Material: CD4+ or CD8+ T cells sorted from blood, obtained in a trial of the OX40 agonist ivuxolimab. The sequence derives from an adult with an advanced solid tumor such as melanoma, head and neck, liver or kidney cancer.

The CDR3 DNA sequence: TGCGCCAGCAGCTTGTCGGTGGGCGGGGAGCTGTTTTTT. Translation: CASSLSVGGELFF. The chain recombines TRBV5-1 with TRBJ2-2; D is unresolved. This CDR3 has 13 residues. V was clipped by 1 base and J by 7 bases, with 8 bases between them. Germline loops: CDR1 SGHRS, CDR2 YFSETQ.